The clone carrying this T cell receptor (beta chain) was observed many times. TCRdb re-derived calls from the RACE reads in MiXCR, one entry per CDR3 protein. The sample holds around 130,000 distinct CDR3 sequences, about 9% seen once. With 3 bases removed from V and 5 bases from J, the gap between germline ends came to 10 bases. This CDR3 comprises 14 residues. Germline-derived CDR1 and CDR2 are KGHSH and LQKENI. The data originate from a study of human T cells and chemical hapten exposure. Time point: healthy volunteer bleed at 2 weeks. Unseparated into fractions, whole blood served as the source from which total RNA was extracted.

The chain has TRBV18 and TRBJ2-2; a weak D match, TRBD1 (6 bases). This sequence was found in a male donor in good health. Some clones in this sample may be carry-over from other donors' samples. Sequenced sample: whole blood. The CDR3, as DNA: TGTGCCAGCTCACCCCGACAGGCGACCGGGGAGCTGTTTTTT. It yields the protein CASSPRQATGELFF.